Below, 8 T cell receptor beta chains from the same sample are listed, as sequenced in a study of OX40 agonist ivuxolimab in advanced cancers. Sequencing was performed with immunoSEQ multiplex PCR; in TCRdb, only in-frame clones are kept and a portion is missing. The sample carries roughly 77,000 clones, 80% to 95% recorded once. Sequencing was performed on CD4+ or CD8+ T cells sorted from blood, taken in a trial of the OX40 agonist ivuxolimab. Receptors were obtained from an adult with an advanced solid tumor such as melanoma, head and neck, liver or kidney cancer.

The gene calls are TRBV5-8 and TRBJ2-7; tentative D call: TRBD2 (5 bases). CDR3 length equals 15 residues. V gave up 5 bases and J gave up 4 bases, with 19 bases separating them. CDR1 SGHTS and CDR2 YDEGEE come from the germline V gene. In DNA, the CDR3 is TGTGCCAGCAGTCCCCGGGGTATTACTCTGTACGAGCAGTACTTC. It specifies CASSPRGITLYEQYF.

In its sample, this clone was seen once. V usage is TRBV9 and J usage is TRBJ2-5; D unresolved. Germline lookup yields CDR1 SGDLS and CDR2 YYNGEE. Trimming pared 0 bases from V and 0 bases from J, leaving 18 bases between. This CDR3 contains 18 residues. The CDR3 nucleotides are TGTGCCAGCAGCGTAGGGGGTAGGACGGATCTGTACCAAGAGACCCAGTACTTC. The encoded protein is CASSVGGRTDLYQETQYF.

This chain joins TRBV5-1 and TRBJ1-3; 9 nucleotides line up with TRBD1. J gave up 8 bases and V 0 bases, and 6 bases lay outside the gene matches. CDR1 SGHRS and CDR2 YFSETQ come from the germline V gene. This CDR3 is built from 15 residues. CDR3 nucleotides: TGCGCCAGCAGCTTGGCCGGGACAGGGATGGACACCATATATTTT. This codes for CASSLAGTGMDTIYF.

The CDR3 loop reads CATSRGPNSNQPQHF. CDR3 DNA: TGCGCCACCTCCCGGGGGCCTAATAGCAATCAGCCCCAGCATTTT. This chain links TRBV10-1 with TRBJ1-5, with D possibly being TRBD1 (6 bases). The CDR3 extends over 15 amino acids. The V and J ends lost 10 bases and 0 bases respectively, with 16 bases between them. Germline V gene data show CDR1 as WNHNN and CDR2 as SYGVQD (reference sequence).

The DNA of the CDR3 is TGTGCCAGCTATCAGGGTGGACCCGGGGAGCTGTTTTTT. This gives the protein CASYQGGPGELFF. The rearrangement joins TRBV7-9 to TRBJ2-2; D may be TRBD1 (5 bases). The germline CDR1 and CDR2 sequences are SEHNR and FQNEAQ (reference sequence). The CDR3 extends over 13 amino acids. The ends were cut back, 8 bases at V and 6 bases at J, with 13 bases in the middle.

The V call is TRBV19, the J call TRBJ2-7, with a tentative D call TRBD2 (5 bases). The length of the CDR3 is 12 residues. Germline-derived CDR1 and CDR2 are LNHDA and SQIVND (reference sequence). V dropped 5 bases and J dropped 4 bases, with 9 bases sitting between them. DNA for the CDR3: TGTGCCAGTAGTGAGGACTGGTACGAGCAGTACTTC. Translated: CASSEDWYEQYF. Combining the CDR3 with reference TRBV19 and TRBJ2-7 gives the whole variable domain DGGITQSPKYLFRKEGQNVTLSCEQNLNHDAMYWYRQDPGQGLRLIYYSQIVNDFQKGDIAEGYSVSREKKESFPLTVTSAQKNPTAFYLCASSEDWYEQYFGPGTRLTVT.

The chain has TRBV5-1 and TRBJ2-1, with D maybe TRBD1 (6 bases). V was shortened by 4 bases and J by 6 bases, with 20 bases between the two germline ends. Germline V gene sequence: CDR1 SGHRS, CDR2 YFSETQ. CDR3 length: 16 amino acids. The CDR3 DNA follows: TGCGCCAGCAGCCCCGGCAGGGGAGTCGGCAGCAATGAGCAGTTCTTC. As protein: CASSPGRGVGSNEQFF.

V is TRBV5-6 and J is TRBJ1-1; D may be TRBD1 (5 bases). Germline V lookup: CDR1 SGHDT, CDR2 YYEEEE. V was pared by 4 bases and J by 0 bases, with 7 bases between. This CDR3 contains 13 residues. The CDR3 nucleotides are TGTGCCAGCAGCCAAGGGGTGAACACTGAAGCTTTCTTT. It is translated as CASSQGVNTEAFF. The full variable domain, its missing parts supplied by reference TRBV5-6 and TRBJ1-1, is DAGVTQSPTHLIKTRGQQVTLRCSPKSGHDTVSWYQQALGQGPQFIFQYYEEEERQRGNFPDRFSGHQFPNYSSELNVNALLLGDSALYLCASSQGVNTEAFFGQGTRLTVV.